Sequencing of this TCR beta chain was carried out in a study of T-cell memory formation after mild COVID-19 (dated by TCRdb to the early 2020s). Describing the broader study: TCR sequence clusters from the two donors were found to be largely donor specific. Longitudinal TCRalpha and TCRbeta repertoire sequencing tracked T-cell clones expanding and contracting after mild COVID-19 in a couple of donors. Two young, previously healthy adult volunteers made up the cohort, one male and one female. Overall study results and their limits: Whether the second-wave clones peaking on day 37 were SARS-CoV-2 specific was not confirmed. Some responding clones were detected in pre-infection memory, which suggested that pre-existing cross-reactive memory T cells had joined the SARS-CoV-2 response. Clones that contracted from day 15 to 85 showed balanced CD4/CD8 phenotypes, whereas a second wave of clones that expanded from day 15 to 37 leaned towards CD4+. Contracting CD4+ clones were located mainly in the CM and EM memory subsets, whereas CD8+ clones were found to be enriched in EMRA. Only a couple of mild cases were covered by the study, and larger cohorts that include severe cases with pre-infection samples were considered necessary.

V lost 1 base and J lost 4 bases; the stretch between them is 10 bases long. The CDR3 has 14 amino acids, counting the end cysteine and phenylalanine. The retained sequence is limited to the CDR3, 42 bases, with the frame set at the first base. The CDR1 and CDR2 encoded by the germline V gene (reference sequence) are LGHDT and YNNKEL. Ficoll-Paque density gradient centrifugation was used to isolate PBMCs. The sequencing machine was an Illumina NovaSeq 6000. TCRalpha and TCRbeta cDNA libraries were built by 5'RACE with constant-segment primers, adding sample barcodes and unique molecular identifiers. RNA was extracted from every sample with Trizol reagent. Libraries were amplified in two PCR steps, with a second sample barcode and Illumina TruSeq adapters added in the second step. The libraries were sequenced on an Illumina NovaSeq using 2 x 150 bp paired-end reads. In the source study's methods: With migec v1.2.7, reads were demultiplexed and then collapsed into UMI-guided consensus sequences. With mixcr v2.1.11, UMI consensuses were aligned to TRA and TRB V and J templates and assembled into clonotypes. A clonotype was counted as expanded or contracted only if both edgeR and NoisET called the change significant, with noise models trained on biological replicates. For edgeR calls, a false discovery rate-adjusted p below 0.01 and a log2 fold-change threshold of 1 were applied. As an exploratory analysis of dynamics, max-normalized trajectories of the 1000 most abundant clonotypes were examined by PCA with hierarchical clustering. Separately sequenced CD4+ and CD8+ repertoires were used to assign the CD4 or CD8 phenotype of responding clones. TCRdb itself trimmed the public reads at Q25 with fastp, ran MiXCR and retained productive beta chains. Rows are combined by CDR3 protein, so each entry shows the most common genes and DNA. None of the V and J calls come from the authors' own analysis; TCRdb made them. In this sample the table shows approximately 290,000 distinct CDR3 sequences, 15% to 20% of which occur a single time. Jointly, the top ten make up roughly 21% of the sample.

There are a few counts of this clonotype. Its specific antigen is unknown. It has no much larger one-base neighbor in the sample; base qualities were not kept. The clonotype comes from a man between 18 and 35 years old who had mild COVID-19 (a few samples of this study predate the infection). The sample titles of this study are shuffled in the database, so cell type and time point are left out; the donor was told from shared clones. This chain joins TRBV3-1 to TRBJ1-1, and the D gene may be TRBD1, 6 bases matching. The sequenced sample was PBMCs or a T cell subset sorted from them (not recorded which). This receptor has the CDR3 CASSQGRGGTEAFF. The DNA sequence is as follows: TGTGCCAGCAGCCAAGGCAGGGGCGGCACTGAAGCTTTCTTT.